This passage covers 21 T cell receptor beta chains from one sample sequenced in a study of T cell clones after liver transplantation. Profiling relied on immunoSEQ multiplex PCR, and the TCRdb table lists in-frame clones only, not all of them. The sample records roughly 15,000 clones, approximately 81% being singletons. The specimen comprised CD8+ T cells from blood, sampled around 44 months after liver transplant. Receptors originate from a human patient who received a liver transplant. Some T cells may possibly be graft donor cells.

The CDR3 region is CASSAVNTEAFF. The CDR3 coding sequence is TGTGCCAGCTCAGCAGTGAACACTGAAGCTTTCTTT. V gene TRBV18 combines with J gene TRBJ1-1; D gene ambiguous. The germline V and J ends were trimmed by 5 bases and 0 bases, with 4 bases remaining between them. Germline V gene sequence: CDR1 KGHSH, CDR2 LQKENI. The CDR3 is made up of 12 amino acids. The variable domain in full, with the rest retrieved from reference TRBV18 and TRBJ1-1, is NAGVMQNPRHLVRRRGQEARLRCSPMKGHSHVYWYRQLPEEGLKFMVYLQKENIIDESGMPKERFSAEFPKEGPSILRIQQVVRGDSAAYFCASSAVNTEAFFGQGTRLTVV.

The V call is TRBV21-1, the J call TRBJ2-1; the D call TRBD2 from the table was never checked on the DNA. TRBV21-1 constitutes a pseudogene. The length of the CDR3 is 16 residues. CDR3 residues: CASTPGWIVCPNEQFF. The CDR3 DNA sequence: TGTGCCAGCACCCCGGGGTGGATCGTGTGCCCCAATGAGCAGTTCTTC.

This rearrangement joins TRBV11-1 to TRBJ1-3, with 8 positions matching TRBD1. V lost 5 bases to trimming and J lost 2 bases; unmatched junction nucleotides: 5. This CDR3 comprises 15 residues. The germline gives CDR1 SGHAT, CDR2 FQDESV (reference sequence). The CDR3: CASSPGGSAGNTIYF. The CDR3 nucleotides are TGTGCCAGCAGCCCAGGGGGCTCGGCTGGAAACACCATATATTTT.

The gene calls are TRBV6-5 and TRBJ1-2; 7 bases agree with TRBD1. V gave up 6 bases and J gave up 5 bases; unmatched junction bases: 12. The CDR3 extends over 15 amino acids. Germline V lookup: CDR1 MNHEY, CDR2 SVGAGI. CDR3: CASRPGTAGAYGYTF. For the CDR3, the DNA is TGTGCCAGCAGACCCGGGACAGCAGGGGCTTATGGCTACACCTTC.

This clone was seen a single time. The genes are TRBV7-7 and TRBJ2-1; maybe TRBD2 (6 bases). V lost 3 bases to trimming and J lost 3 bases, with 12 bases between them. CDR3 size: 15 residues. CDR1 SSHAT and CDR2 FNYEAQ come from the germline V gene (reference sequence). In nucleotides, the CDR3 is TGTGCCAGCAGCTTCGAACCGGGACTCTACAATGAGCAGTTCTTC. Its protein product is CASSFEPGLYNEQFF.

This sequence joins TRBV4-2 and TRBJ2-3; D may be TRBD2 (5 bases). From germline, CDR1 is LGHNA and CDR2 YNFKEQ. The ends were cut back, 4 bases at V and 0 bases at J, with 11 bases in the middle. This CDR3 contains 15 residues. This CDR3 is CASSPTRSSTDTQYF. In DNA form, the CDR3 reads TGTGCCAGCAGCCCAACTAGATCTAGCACAGATACGCAGTATTTT.

The chain has TRBV28 and TRBJ2-2, with TRBD1 matching over 8 bases. Germline V CDR1 and CDR2: MDHEN, SYDVKM. The CDR3 covers 16 residues. Germline trimming cut 0 bases from V and 7 bases from J; bases unmatched to any gene: 7. The CDR3 sequence: CASSLWRTGRSGELFF. CDR3 coding DNA: TGTGCCAGCAGTTTATGGAGGACAGGGCGCAGCGGGGAGCTGTTTTTT.

CDR3 coding DNA: TGTGCCAGCAGTTTATCGGGGTCAGGGAACACTGAAGCTTTCTTT. Protein: CASSLSGSGNTEAFF. The chain recombines TRBV27 with TRBJ1-1; D unresolved. V shed 0 bases and J shed 1 base, with 9 bases lying between them. CDR3 length equals 15 residues. CDR1 MNHEY and CDR2 SMNVEV come from the germline V gene (reference sequence).

This clone appeared a few times. The V and J genes are TRBV7-9 and TRBJ1-5; 7 bases are shared with TRBD1. Germline CDR1 reads SEHNR; CDR2 reads FQNEAQ (reference sequence). CDR3 size: 14 residues. V lost 5 bases to trimming and J lost 6 bases; unmatched junction nucleotides: 7. The CDR3 bases are TGTGCCAGCAGCAAAGGGGGCGTTGGTCAGCCCCAGCATTTT. Protein sequence: CASSKGGVGQPQHF. The variable domain in full, with the rest retrieved from reference TRBV7-9 and TRBJ1-5, is DTGVSQNPRHKITKRGQNVTFRCDPISEHNRLYWYRQTLGQGPEFLTYFQNEAQLEKSRLLSDRFSAERPKGSFSTLEIQRTEQGDSAMYLCASSKGGVGQPQHFGDGTRLSIL.

The chain has TRBV6-6 and TRBJ2-5; 7 bases align to TRBD2. This CDR3 is 16 amino acids long. The junction had 6 bases not matched to a gene; V was cut back by 0 bases and J by 2 bases. The germline CDR1 and CDR2 sequences are MNHNY and SVGAGI (reference sequence). This CDR3 is CASSYSGGGKQETQYF. The CDR3 nucleotides read TGTGCCAGCAGTTACTCGGGGGGGGGTAAACAAGAGACCCAGTACTTC.

The V and J genes are TRBV27 and TRBJ2-2; no definite D call. Trimming left V 5 bases short and J 7 bases short, with 8 bases between. The CDR3 runs 12 residues. Germline loops: CDR1 MNHEY, CDR2 SMNVEV (reference sequence). Written as DNA, the CDR3 is TGTGCCAGCAGTGTCCTGAGCGGGGAGCTGTTTTTT. Protein product: CASSVLSGELFF.

This clone was counted a few times. The chain couples TRBV4-3 to TRBJ2-7; 9 nucleotides align to TRBD1. The CDR3 consists of 15 residues. The junction had 9 bases not matched to a gene; V was cut back by 4 bases and J by 5 bases. Per germline, CDR1 LGHNA and CDR2 YSLEER. In nucleotides, the CDR3 is TGCGCCAGCAGCCTATCGACAGGGGGGTTAGACGAGCAGTACTTC. This codes for CASSLSTGGLDEQYF.

The rearrangement uses TRBV19 and TRBJ1-5; D uncertain. The CDR3 runs 13 residues. CDR1 and CDR2 (germline): LNHDA, SQIVND (reference sequence). Trimming removed 3 bases at V and 11 bases at J, with 14 bases between. The CDR3: CASSMPPGVAQHF. DNA of the CDR3: TGTGCCAGTAGTATGCCTCCGGGAGTGGCCCAGCATTTT.

This clone is labeled medium-sized (0.01 to 0.1%). The CDR3 bases are TGTGCCAGCAGCTTTGACTACGAGCAGTACTTC. It is translated as CASSFDYEQYF. This sequence joins TRBV5-5 and TRBJ2-7; no firm D call. CDR1 is SGHKS, CDR2 YYEKEE, per germline (reference sequence). CDR3 length: 11 residues. V lost 2 bases and J lost 3, with 3 bases in between. Complete variable domain (other parts from reference TRBV5-5 and TRBJ2-7): DAGVTQSPTHLIKTRGQQVTLRCSPISGHKSVSWYQQVLGQGPQFIFQYYEKEERGRGNFPDRFSARQFPNYSSELNVNALLLGDSALYLCASSFDYEQYFGPGTRLTVT.

The genes are TRBV7-8 and TRBJ2-7, with D uncertain. Germline assignment: CDR1 SGHVS and CDR2 FQNEAQ. This CDR3 has 14 residues. The germline V and J ends were trimmed by 5 bases and 4 bases, with 15 bases remaining between them. The CDR3 DNA reads TGTGCCAGCAGCGTCCTAATCCCTAATTACGAGCAGTACTTC. Translation: CASSVLIPNYEQYF. Variable domain in full (rest from reference TRBV7-8 and TRBJ2-7): GAGVSQSPRYKVAKRGQDVALRCDPISGHVSLFWYQQALGQGPEFLTYFQNEAQLDKSGLPSDRFFAERPEGSVSTLKIQRTQQEDSAVYLCASSVLIPNYEQYFGPGTRLTVT.

This chain connects TRBV28 to TRBJ2-7; 9 bases agree with TRBD1. The J segment lost 5 bases and the V segment lost 7 bases, leaving 12 bases of the junction unmatched. From germline, CDR1 is MDHEN and CDR2 SYDVKM. The CDR3 spans 15 residues. Here the CDR3 reads CASTSPGQGLHEQYF. CDR3 coding DNA: TGTGCCAGCACATCTCCGGGACAGGGTCTCCACGAGCAGTACTTC. The complete variable domain, with remaining parts taken from reference TRBV28 and TRBJ2-7, reads DVKVTQSSRYLVKRTGEKVFLECVQDMDHENMFWYRQDPGLGLRLIYFSYDVKMKEKGDIPEGYSVSREKKERFSLILESASTNQTSMYLCASTSPGQGLHEQYFGPGTRLTVT.

The chain is built from TRBV9 and TRBJ1-5; no clear D gene. Germline CDR1 is SGDLS and CDR2 is YYNGEE. The CDR3 sequence is 13 residues long. The ends were cut back, 4 bases at V and 4 bases at J, with 9 bases in the middle. The CDR3 region has the DNA TGTGCCAGCAGCCCATACGGGAATCAGCCCCAGCATTTT. Translating gives CASSPYGNQPQHF.

This sequence joins TRBV27 and TRBJ1-1, with D hard to call. Trimming left V 5 bases short and J 3 bases short, with 22 bases between. The germline V gene encodes CDR1 MNHEY and CDR2 SMNVEV (reference sequence). This CDR3 is built from 17 residues. For the CDR3, the DNA is TGTGCCAGCAGTAACTTTCCCCCCGGTGCCGGGGACACTGAAGCTTTCTTT. Translating it yields CASSNFPPGAGDTEAFF.

The chain carries TRBV19 and TRBJ2-7, with D perhaps TRBD2 (6 bases). The V end lost 6 bases, the J end lost 2 bases, and 20 bases lay between the germline ends. Germline lookup yields CDR1 LNHDA and CDR2 SQIVND (reference sequence). The CDR3 consists of 16 residues. This chain's CDR3 is CASSPPLAGLPYEQYF. The CDR3 DNA is TGTGCCAGTAGCCCTCCCCTGGCGGGACTCCCCTACGAGCAGTACTTC. Full variable domain (remainder filled in from reference TRBV19 and TRBJ2-7): DGGITQSPKYLFRKEGQNVTLSCEQNLNHDAMYWYRQDPGQGLRLIYYSQIVNDFQKGDIAEGYSVSREKKESFPLTVTSAQKNPTAFYLCASSPPLAGLPYEQYFGPGTRLTVT.

This chain connects TRBV7-3 to TRBJ2-3, with 9 bases fitting TRBD1. The germline CDR1 and CDR2 sequences are SGHTA and FQGTGA. V trimming: 2 bases; J trimming: 3 bases; junction bases outside the gene matches: 9. This CDR3 is 17 amino acids long. This CDR3 is CASSLDGQGRMTDTQYF. CDR3 nucleotides: TGTGCCAGCAGCTTAGACGGACAGGGGAGGATGACAGATACGCAGTATTTT.

V usage is TRBV6-1 and J usage is TRBJ2-3; 7 bases are shared with TRBD2. CDR3 length: 16 amino acids. Germline V gene data show CDR1 as MNHNS and CDR2 as SASEGT. V gave up 4 bases and J gave up 2 bases; unmatched junction bases: 9. CDR3 nucleotides: TGTGCCAGCAGTGGCGCGCTAGCGGTGATCACAGATACGCAGTATTTT. Encoded protein: CASSGALAVITDTQYF.